These T cell receptor beta chains were read from a single sample in a study of blood T cell repertoires in COVID-19. TCRdb keeps only in-frame clones here, not all; method: immunoSEQ multiplex PCR. The sample yields around 270,000 clones, roughly 84% seen once. The sequenced sample was peripheral blood. The receptors here all came from a woman in her thirties or forties who had recovered from COVID-19. The CDR3 runs from the conserved cysteine through the conserved F or W. D genes are given only for firm matches. Rows give clone size only sometimes, using once, few, many, or a class for an expanded clone.

j_call	d_call	clone_size	v_call	cdr3_nt	cdr3_aa
TRBJ1-2	TRBD1	-	TRBV4-1	TGCGCCAGCAGCCAAGCCTCAGGGGGAGCTAACTATGGCTACACCTTC	CASSQASGGANYGYTF
TRBJ1-1	TRBD1	-	TRBV5-6	TGTGCCAGCAGCTCCCGACAGGGGATTCTAAACACTGAAGCTTTCTTT	CASSSRQGILNTEAFF
TRBJ2-1	-	-	TRBV7-9	TGTGCCAGCAGCTTATCCCGGGAGCAGTTCTTC	CASSLSREQFF
TRBJ1-2	TRBD1	-	TRBV9	TGTGCCAGCAGCGACGGGACAGTCTATGGCTACACCTTC	CASSDGTVYGYTF
TRBJ1-5	-	-	TRBV19	TGTGCCAGTAGTCCCGACGGGGGGATGGGATATCAGCCCCAGCATTTT	CASSPDGGMGYQPQHF
TRBJ2-5	-	-	TRBV27	TGTGCCAGCAGTTGGGGGGGCTCAGAGACCCAGTACTTC	CASSWGGSETQYF
TRBJ1-5	TRBD1	-	TRBV19	TGTGCCGGGGGGGACAGGAATAAGCCCCAGCATTTT	CAGGDRNKPQHF
TRBJ2-1	-	-	TRBV21-1	TGTGCCAGCAGCGCTGCCTTTCGGGGTATCCCCTACAATGAGCAGTTCTTC	CASSAAFRGIPYNEQFF
TRBJ2-5	TRBD2	-	TRBV7-9	TGTGCCAGCAGCGCCCAAGGGACTAGCGGGGGTTTCCAAGAGACCCAGTACTTC	CASSAQGTSGGFQETQYF
TRBJ2-1	-	-	TRBV5-1	TGCGCCAGCAGCTCCCAGGGGACCAACAATGAGCAGTTCTTC	CASSSQGTNNEQFF
TRBJ2-7	-	-	TRBV4-1	TGCGCCAGCAGCCAAGGTCAGGCCTACGAGCAGTACTTC	CASSQGQAYEQYF
TRBJ2-2	-	-	TRBV10-3	TGTGCCATCAGTTTTCACCCCGGGGGGCCGAACACCGGGGAGCTGTTTTTT	CAISFHPGGPNTGELFF
TRBJ1-1	-	-	TRBV4-1	TGCGCCAGCAGCCACCCCATCCGACAGACTGAAGCTTTCTTT	CASSHPIRQTEAFF
TRBJ1-4	-	few	TRBV5-1	TGCGCCAGCAGCTCCGAAGGAGGTACGCGGCCTAATGAAAAACTGTTTTTT	CASSSEGGTRPNEKLFF
TRBJ1-4	-	-	TRBV6-5	TGTGCCAGCAGACTCTCGACAGCTAATGAAAAACTGTTTTTT	CASRLSTANEKLFF
TRBJ1-1	-	few	TRBV27	TGTGCCAGCAGTTCCCCACTGCGAGGACAACTCGAAGCTTTCTTT	CASSSPLRGQLEAFF